This T cell receptor (beta chain) stems from a study of blood T cell repertoires in COVID-19 (dated by TCRdb to 2018 to 2021). Regarding the complete study: Collaborator samples came from the United States, Italy and Spain and covered acute and convalescent phases of COVID-19. Samples came from the ongoing ImmuneRACE study (first 160 participants) plus 1,254 subjects from 6 global collaborators. Where HLA class I and class II types were available, the types were taken from metadata supplied by the sample provider, not from assay-based typing. A de-identified subject ID, COVID-19 status, age in years and sex were almost always included in the sample metadata. The prospective study material was composed of cDNA or gDNA derived from T cells, B-cell-depleted T cells, or PBMCs. Subjects who had been exposed to COVID-19, were actively infected with it, or had recovered from it provided the deeply sampled blood TCRbeta repertoires that made up the dataset. The repertoires were released in a freely available public database intended as a resource for research on the immune response to SARS-CoV-2. Broader findings and caveats from the paper: The amount of clinical and demographic metadata varied by source and participant and was provided uncurated.

Via the germline V gene, CDR1 is SGHTA and CDR2 FQGTGA. The V end gives up 5 bases and the J end 6 bases, leaving 7 bases in the junction not matched to a gene. The CDR3 sequence holds 15 residues, the cysteine and phenylalanine included. Only the CDR3 DNA is retained, 45 bases long and in frame from the first base. The immunoSEQ Assay, a bias-controlled multiplex PCR, was used to amplify TCRbeta CDR3 regions from genomic DNA. The authors processed their data as follows. The number of nucleated cells in each sample was estimated from the amplification of reference gene primers within the assay. To quantify the absolute abundance of each unique TCRbeta CDR3 rearrangement, sequence reads were collapsed and filtered. For each sample, productive Simpson clonality was calculated as the square root of Simpson's diversity index over productive rearrangements. Not all clones reach the TCRdb copy of this immuneACCESS table, which keeps in-frame sequences only. Checked studies attribute under half of the gap to unresolved V genes and leave the rest unexplained. V and J calls and clone size are given by that table; D and trimming were obtained from the DNA. The sample table shows approximately 170,000 clones, and around 81% are seen once. Over 2% of the sample rests with the top ten.

Points on this clone: Its antigen specificity is not known. Base qualities are missing; no much larger clone stands one base away.

Whole blood was collected in K2EDTA tubes by collaborating institutions according to the institutions' own protocols. For TCRbeta analysis, collaborator samples were shipped as frozen whole blood, as isolated PBMCs, or as DNA extracted from either sample type. Source material: peripheral blood. This receptor chain uses TRBV7-3 and TRBJ2-3; 11 of the junction bases match TRBD1. This TCR came from a human donor with acute or convalescent COVID-19. The donor label of this sample is uncertain. The CDR3 is CASSPDRGQGDTQYF. The DNA reads as follows: TGTGCCAGCAGCCCGGACAGGGGGCAGGGCGATACGCAGTATTTT.